A selection of T cell receptor beta chains follows, all from one sample in a study of blood T cell repertoires in COVID-19. Assay used: immunoSEQ multiplex PCR; TCRdb lists only in-frame clones, some missing. The data hold roughly 100,000 clones, with 84% observed a single time. Sequencing was done on a sample of peripheral blood. The receptors derive from a human donor in a cohort sampled during active or convalescent COVID-19. Both conserved end residues are part of each CDR3. A D gene is named only where the DNA matches it firmly.

j_gene	v_gene	d_gene	len	CDR3aa	CDR3nt
TRBJ2-2	TRBV18	.	15	CASSSDYPRTGELFF	TGTGCCAGCTCATCGGACTATCCAAGGACCGGGGAGCTGTTTTTT
TRBJ1-2	TRBV18	TRBD1	14	CASSSGTGDYGYTF	TGTGCCAGCTCATCGGGGACAGGGGACTATGGCTACACCTTC
TRBJ1-4	TRBV2	TRBD1	13	CATCRDREEKLFF	TGTGCCACCTGCCGGGACAGGGAGGAAAAACTGTTTTTT
TRBJ1-2	TRBV4-3	.	15	CASSQSRGQGYGYTF	TGCGCCAGCAGCCAAAGCAGGGGCCAGGGCTATGGCTACACCTTC
TRBJ1-2	TRBV10-3	TRBD1	16	CAISPGTGEPNYGYTF	TGTGCCATCAGTCCCGGGACAGGGGAGCCTAACTATGGCTACACCTTC
TRBJ2-5	TRBV4-3	.	17	CASSQERVGGVYETQYF	TGCGCCAGCAGCCAAGAGAGGGTAGGGGGGGTTTACGAGACCCAGTACTTC
TRBJ2-1	TRBV10-3	TRBD2	15	CAISELAGGRNEQFF	TGTGCCATCAGTGAGCTAGCGGGGGGGCGTAATGAGCAGTTCTTC
TRBJ1-1	TRBV5-6	TRBD1	15	CASNPSGTGGLEAFF	TGTGCCAGCAATCCATCCGGGACAGGGGGCCTTGAAGCTTTCTTT
TRBJ1-2	TRBV6-5	.	15	CASSLGQSEAYGYTF	TGTGCCAGCAGTCTAGGACAATCGGAAGCCTATGGCTACACCTTC
TRBJ2-1	TRBV5-1	.	14	CASSTEPGYNEQFF	TGCGCCAGCAGCACCGAACCGGGCTACAATGAGCAGTTCTTC
TRBJ2-5	TRBV6-5	.	13	CASSPGLGETQYF	TGTGCCAGCAGCCCGGGACTGGGGGAGACCCAGTACTTC
TRBJ2-5	TRBV7-2	TRBD2	14	CASSLAGGHWTQYF	TGTGCCAGCAGCTTGGCGGGGGGGCATTGGACCCAGTACTTC
TRBJ1-2	TRBV13	.	12	CASSLAGVGYTF	TGTGCCAGCAGCTTAGCAGGGGTTGGCTACACCTTC
TRBJ2-5	TRBV5-6	TRBD2	18	CASSSPPGAGARQETQYF	TGTGCCAGCAGCTCCCCCCCGGGAGCGGGGGCCAGACAAGAGACCCAGTACTTC
TRBJ2-1	TRBV19	.	11	CASRTASQQFF	TGTGCCAGTAGAACAGCATCCCAGCAGTTCTTC
TRBJ2-7	TRBV6-5	TRBD1	15	CASSYPKGQGYEQYF	TGTGCCAGCAGTTACCCCAAGGGACAGGGCTACGAGCAGTACTTC